These 30 T cell receptor beta chains share one sample of origin, sequenced in a study of blood T cell repertoires in COVID-19. The table came from immunoSEQ multiplex PCR; TCRdb's copy has only in-frame clones and leaves some out. The table records approximately 400,000 clones, 81% of them present only once. Sequenced sample: peripheral blood. The origin of the receptors is a human donor with acute or convalescent COVID-19. The donor label of this sample is uncertain.

This chain connects TRBV29-1 to TRBJ2-3, with 11 positions matching TRBD2. V lost 3 bases to trimming and J lost 4 bases; unmatched junction nucleotides: 18. The CDR3 contains 19 residues. CDR1 and CDR2 from the germline V gene are SQVTM and ANQGSEA. The CDR3 DNA reads as TGCAGCGTTGACGGGCTAGCGGGAGGTAAATGGGGGGACGCAGATACGCAGTATTTT. Its protein is CSVDGLAGGKWGDADTQYF.

The V call is TRBV12-5, the J call TRBJ1-5, with D perhaps matching TRBD1 (6 bases). The V gene's germline CDR1 is LGHNT and CDR2 FRNRAP. With 1 base removed from V and 4 bases from J, the gap between germline ends came to 11 bases. CDR3 size: 15 residues. This CDR3 is CASGLGSTGNQPQHF. The CDR3 DNA reads TGTGCTAGTGGTTTGGGCAGTACAGGGAATCAGCCCCAGCATTTT. Full variable domain (outside the CDR3, taken from reference TRBV12-5 and TRBJ1-5): DARVTQTPRHKVTEMGQEVTMRCQPILGHNTVFWYRQTMMQGLELLAYFRNRAPLDDSGMPKDRFSAEMPDATLATLKIQPSEPRDSAVYFCASGLGSTGNQPQHFGDGTRLSIL.

V is TRBV5-1 and J is TRBJ2-1, with TRBD2 identical over 11 bases. The CDR3 spans 16 residues. CDR1 and CDR2 (germline): SGHRS, YFSETQ. V shed 3 bases and J 7 bases; nucleotides not matched to a gene: 9. The CDR3 region is CASSYVAGGKGNEQFF. The DNA for the CDR3 is TGCGCCAGCAGCTATGTAGCGGGAGGGAAGGGGAATGAGCAGTTCTTC.

The count of this clone is one. Here the CDR3 reads CAIKEGVISGTEAFF. DNA of the CDR3: TGTGCCATCAAAGAAGGGGTGATAAGTGGCACTGAAGCTTTCTTT. This rearrangement joins TRBV10-3 to TRBJ1-1; D may be TRBD1 (5 bases). The germline V gene encodes CDR1 ENHRY and CDR2 SYGVKD. CDR3 size: 15 residues. V gave up 7 bases and J gave up 4 bases, with 19 bases separating them.

The chain is built from TRBV4-1 and TRBJ1-1; no firm D call. The CDR3 contains 16 residues. Between the trimmed V and J ends, which lost 0 bases and 0 bases, there was a span of 11 bases. Germline CDR1 and CDR2: MGHRA and YSYEKL. Here the CDR3 DNA reads TGCGCCAGCAGCCAAGATCCCGCGGGATTGAACACTGAAGCTTTCTTT. Protein: CASSQDPAGLNTEAFF.

The rearrangement joins TRBV14 to TRBJ2-3, with 8 positions matching TRBD2. With 0 bases clipped from V and 14 bases from J, the junction kept 13 bases outside the gene matches. Germline V CDR1 and CDR2: SGHDN, FVKESK. The length of the CDR3 is 15 residues. CDR3 residues: CASSQDWRGEKSLYF. The CDR3 DNA sequence: TGTGCCAGCAGCCAAGATTGGCGGGGGGAAAAGTCCCTGTATTTT.

V and J are TRBV29-1 and TRBJ2-5, with D perhaps matching TRBD2 (5 bases). With 5 bases removed from V and 4 bases from J, the gap between germline ends came to 8 bases. The CDR3 spans 11 residues. Germline CDR1 reads SQVTM; CDR2 reads ANQGSEA. In nucleotides, the CDR3 is TGCAGCGTTACGAGGGCAGAGACCCAGTACTTC. Translating gives CSVTRAETQYF.

The chain recombines TRBV5-6 with TRBJ1-5; no reliable D call. The CDR3 contains 12 residues. Germline CDR1 SGHDT, CDR2 YYEEEE. V was shortened by 0 bases and J by 7 bases, with 5 bases between the two germline ends. The CDR3 DNA reads as TGTGCCAGCAGCTTGGCTAACCAGCCCCAGCATTTT. Translating it yields CASSLANQPQHF.

The chain joins TRBV7-2 to TRBJ1-3, with D unclear. With 1 base removed from V and 3 bases from J, the gap between germline ends came to 10 bases. The CDR3 is made up of 15 amino acids. Germline V lookup: CDR1 SGHTA, CDR2 FQGNSA. Here the CDR3 reads CASSLVGGYGNTIYF. As DNA, the CDR3 is TGTGCCAGCAGCTTAGTTGGAGGCTATGGAAACACCATATATTTT.

This clone was counted once. V and J are TRBV6-2 or TRBV6-3 and TRBJ2-1; 11 bases map to TRBD1. The germline gives CDR1 MNHEY, CDR2 SVGEGT. Unmatched junction bases numbered 12, after V lost 6 bases and J lost 8 bases. The CDR3 covers 16 residues. The CDR3 DNA follows: TGTGCCAGCAGCCCTCGGGAGGACAGGGGGCTTCATGAGCAGTTCTTC. Translated, it gives CASSPREDRGLHEQFF.

The chain recombines TRBV7-6 with TRBJ1-1; D uncertain. CDR1 is SGHVS and CDR2 is FNYEAQ in the germline V gene. This CDR3 spans 13 amino acids. The ends were cut back, 7 bases at V and 6 bases at J, with 15 bases in the middle. The CDR3 is CASTPLGGAEAFF. CDR3 coding DNA: TGTGCCAGCACCCCTTTGGGCGGGGCTGAAGCTTTCTTT.

V gene TRBV3-1 (or the pseudogene TRBV3-2) combines with J gene TRBJ2-7, with D possibly matching TRBD2 (6 bases). Germline V gene data show CDR1 as LGHDT and CDR2 as YNNKEL (reference sequence). Trimming left V 1 base short and J 0 bases short, with 10 bases between. CDR3 length equals 15 residues. The CDR3 sequence: CASSQVAASSYEQYF. The DNA of the CDR3 is TGTGCCAGCAGCCAAGTAGCGGCTAGCTCCTACGAGCAGTACTTC.

This chain links TRBV30 with TRBJ1-5; no clear D. Germline CDR1 is GTSNPN and CDR2 is SVGIG (reference sequence). V dropped 0 bases and J dropped 7 bases, with 10 bases sitting between them. This CDR3 region has 13 residues. DNA for the CDR3: TGTGCCTGGAGTGTAAGAGGGAAACAGCCCCAGCATTTT. Amino acid sequence: CAWSVRGKQPQHF.

V gene TRBV30 combines with J gene TRBJ1-4; 9 bases agree with TRBD1. V shed 3 bases, J shed 8 bases, and the junction held 4 bases outside the gene matches. The CDR3 totals 13 residues. The germline gives CDR1 GTSNPN, CDR2 SVGIG (reference sequence). The CDR3 sequence is CAWRQGAREKLFF. The CDR3 DNA sequence: TGTGCCTGGAGACAGGGGGCTCGAGAAAAACTGTTTTTT.

The sample holds many counts of this clone. The chain employs TRBV6-2 or TRBV6-3 and TRBJ1-5; TRBD1 aligns across 7 bases. This CDR3 spans 16 amino acids. The trim removed 3 bases at V and 1 base at J, leaving 6 bases unmatched. Germline lookup yields CDR1 MNHEY and CDR2 SVGEGT. This chain's CDR3 is CASSYTGVSSNQPQHF. The CDR3 DNA sequence: TGTGCCAGCAGTTATACAGGGGTTTCGAGCAATCAGCCCCAGCATTTT.

This clone showed up just once. The chain couples TRBV2 to TRBJ2-3, with a tentative D call TRBD2 (7 bases). Trimming left V 0 bases short and J 4 bases short, with 11 bases between. There are 15 residues in the CDR3. CDR1 and CDR2 (germline): SNHLY, FYNNEI. In DNA, the CDR3 is TGTGCCAGCAGTGAAGCGGGGGGGCTTTCAGATACGCAGTATTTT. Protein: CASSEAGGLSDTQYF.

The J gene is TRBJ2-1, the V gene TRBV9, with 7 bases fitting TRBD2. Germline CDR1 and CDR2: SGDLS and YYNGEE. The CDR3 extends over 18 amino acids. The V and J ends lost 2 bases and 1 base, in that order; junction bases with no gene match: 12. The CDR3, as DNA: TGTGCCAGCAGCGTTAGTTGGGGAGGGCCCGGATCCTACAATGAGCAGTTCTTC. The encoded protein is CASSVSWGGPGSYNEQFF.

In its sample, this clone was seen a few times. The chain couples TRBV6-1 to TRBJ1-1; D remains ambiguous. Trimming removed 2 bases from V and 10 bases from J, with 11 bases in between. The germline CDR1 and CDR2 sequences are MNHNS and SASEGT. The length of the CDR3 is 12 residues. Here the CDR3 reads CASSERGPRAFF. Written as DNA, the CDR3 is TGTGCCAGCAGTGAAAGAGGCCCTCGAGCTTTCTTT.

V is TRBV7-9 and J is TRBJ1-2, with a weak D call TRBD1 (5 bases). The V end was cut by 7 bases, the J end by 4 bases, with 16 bases between. The CDR3 length is 14 residues. CDR1 and CDR2 from the germline V gene are SEHNR and FQNEAQ (reference sequence). Here the CDR3 DNA reads TGTGCCAGCACCTCACGGGGGTACTCCTATGGCTACACCTTC. Protein sequence: CASTSRGYSYGYTF.

Concerning this clone itself: At one end the junction does not follow the germline gene, possibly because of a read error. This chain connects TRBV19 to TRBJ1-2; 10 nucleotides line up with TRBD1. The germline CDR1 and CDR2 sequences are LNHDA and SQIVND (reference sequence). The CDR3 covers 13 residues. CDR3 nucleotides: TGTGCCAGTAGTATAGTCTCCGGGACAGGGGAGTTCTTC. This sequence encodes CASSIVSGTGEFF.

The chain links TRBV6-5 to TRBJ1-1, with a tentative D call TRBD1 (6 bases). Germline CDR1 MNHEY, CDR2 SVGAGI. Trimming cost V 6 bases and J 0 bases, with 11 bases left between them. The CDR3 sequence is 14 residues long. CDR3 region: CASRLTGVNTEAFF. CDR3 DNA sequence: TGTGCCAGCAGATTGACAGGAGTGAACACTGAAGCTTTCTTT.

The rearrangement links TRBV27 to TRBJ1-1; the match to TRBD1 covers 12 bases. Unmatched junction bases numbered 11, after V lost 3 bases and J lost 0 bases. CDR3 length: 19 residues. Germline V lookup: CDR1 MNHEY, CDR2 SMNVEV (reference sequence). The CDR3 loop is CASSLHADGTGGLNTEAFF. CDR3 DNA sequence: TGTGCCAGCAGTTTGCACGCGGACGGGACAGGGGGCCTGAACACTGAAGCTTTCTTT.

The V gene is TRBV7-8, the J gene TRBJ1-1, with a weak D call TRBD1 (5 bases). The CDR3 has 14 amino acids. The germline V gene has CDR1 SGHVS and CDR2 FQNEAQ. Deletions cut 1 base from V and 4 bases from J, with 10 bases between. CDR3 in amino acids: CASSLGGGRTEAFF. CDR3 in DNA: TGTGCCAGCAGCTTAGGGGGGGGACGCACTGAAGCTTTCTTT.

V is TRBV7-8 and J is TRBJ1-5; 8 positions agree with TRBD1. Germline CDR1 is SGHVS and CDR2 is FQNEAQ. The CDR3 totals 15 residues. The V gene end was trimmed by 3 bases and the J gene end by 4 bases; junction bases not matched to a gene: 5. CDR3 in amino acids: CASSFAGGLNQPQHF. The CDR3 nucleotides read TGTGCCAGCAGCTTTGCAGGGGGCCTAAATCAGCCCCAGCATTTT.

J is TRBJ1-2 and V is TRBV3-1 (or the pseudogene TRBV3-2), with 7 bases fitting TRBD1. CDR1 and CDR2 from the germline V gene are LGHDT and YNNKEL (reference sequence). CDR3 length: 13 residues. Losses at the gene ends were 4 bases for V and 4 bases for J; bases not matched to a gene: 3. In nucleotides, the CDR3 is TGTGCCAGCAGCCCTGACAGGGCCTATGGCTACACCTTC. It encodes CASSPDRAYGYTF.

The chain joins TRBV6-5 to TRBJ1-6; 7 bases agree with TRBD1. CDR3 length: 16 residues. With V trimmed by 4 bases and J by 6 bases, 9 bases remained unmatched. The germline V gene encodes CDR1 MNHEY and CDR2 SVGAGI. The CDR3 here is CASSSRGQRVNSPLHF. In DNA, the CDR3 is TGTGCCAGCAGTTCCCGGGGACAGAGAGTTAATTCACCCCTCCACTTT.

This rearrangement joins TRBV18 to TRBJ1-1; TRBD1 agrees at 7 bases. V was pared by 3 bases and J by 1 base, with 2 bases of the junction left unmatched. The germline V gene encodes CDR1 KGHSH and CDR2 LQKENI. CDR3 size: 14 residues. The CDR3 spells CASSPGQRNTEAFF. CDR3 in DNA: TGTGCCAGCTCACCGGGACAGAGGAACACTGAAGCTTTCTTT.

The V and J genes are TRBV27 and TRBJ2-1, with 13 nucleotides matching TRBD2. This CDR3 spans 15 amino acids. V gave up 4 bases and J gave up 9 bases; unmatched junction bases: 6. Germline values: CDR1 MNHEY, CDR2 SMNVEV (reference sequence). CDR3 in DNA: TGTGCCAGCAGTTCTCCGGGACTAGCGGGATTTGAGCAGTTCTTC. Translated, it gives CASSSPGLAGFEQFF.

V usage is TRBV5-1 and J usage is TRBJ2-1; TRBD1 might be the D (5 bases). V was shortened by 1 base and J by 4 bases, with 12 bases between the two germline ends. This CDR3 is built from 15 residues. Germline CDR1 is SGHRS and CDR2 is YFSETQ. CDR3 loop: CASSLQGTGYNEQFF. The CDR3 coding sequence is TGCGCCAGCAGCTTGCAGGGTACAGGTTACAATGAGCAGTTCTTC.

This clone has only a few counts. V and J are TRBV10-3 and TRBJ1-1, with 7 bases aligning to TRBD1. The germline gives CDR1 ENHRY, CDR2 SYGVKD. Trimming cost V 4 bases and J 8 bases; bases outside gene matches: 1. The CDR3 is 11 amino acids. This CDR3 is CAISAGQEAFF. The CDR3 DNA follows: TGTGCCATCAGTGCGGGACAGGAAGCTTTCTTT.